These T cell receptor beta chains were read from a single sample in a study of CD8+CD57+ T cells in acquired aplastic anemia. TCRdb reprocessed the reads via MiXCR and lists one record per CDR3 protein. There are hundreds of thousands of distinct CDR3 sequences in the sample; 65% to 80% occur only once, and under 5% lies in the top ten. Sequencing input: sorted CD4+, CD8+, or CD8+CD57+ T cells (not recorded which) from PBMCs. The origin of the receptors is a human donor in good health, serving as a control. CDR3s include the opening cysteine and the closing phenylalanine or tryptophan. A D gene is named only where the DNA matches it firmly. Clone sizes are given selectively: once, few, many, or a class where the clone is expanded.

J: TRBJ1-2; size: -; D: -; V: TRBV7-2; CDR3: CASSFGGGHGYTFTF; DNA: -
J: TRBJ1-1; size: many; D: TRBD1; V: TRBV11-2; CDR3: CTSSKGQEDTEAFF; DNA: TGTACCAGCTCGAAGGGACAGGAAGACACTGAAGCTTTCTTT
J: TRBJ2-7; size: -; D: TRBD1; V: TRBV19; CDR3: CASSGTGTKGEQYF; DNA: TGTGCCAGTAGTGGGACAGGGACAAAGGGCGAGCAGTACTTC
J: TRBJ1-2; size: -; D: -; V: TRBV20-1; CDR3: CSAELPSQGSYTF; DNA: TGCAGCGCTGAACTACCGTCACAGGGTAGCTACACCTTC
J: TRBJ2-6; size: -; D: -; V: TRBV2; CDR3: CASSRQGGRTGELFFTF; DNA: TGTGCCAGCAGCCGGCAGGGTGGCCGCACCGGGGAGCTGTTTTTTACTTTC
J: TRBJ2-3; size: once; D: TRBD2; V: TRBV19; CDR3: CASSSLFQRGGSTDTQYF; DNA: TGTGCCAGTAGTAGTCTCTTCCAGCGGGGGGGTAGCACAGATACGCAGTATTTT
J: TRBJ1-6; size: -; D: TRBD1; V: TRBV7-3; CDR3: CASSVDRANEPLHF; DNA: TGCGCCAGCAGCGTGGACAGGGCCAATGAACCCCTCCACTTT
J: TRBJ1-5; size: -; D: TRBD1; V: TRBV24-1; CDR3: CATMGLTGTGPSGNQPQHF; DNA: TGTGCCACCATGGGCCTTACCGGGACAGGGCCCTCTGGCAATCAGCCCCAGCATTTT
J: TRBJ1-2; size: -; D: -; V: TRBV7-2; CDR3: CASSKRGSGADVLYGYTF; DNA: TGTGCCAGCAGCAAACGGGGGTCTGGGGCCGACGTCCTGTATGGCTACACCTTC
J: TRBJ1-5; size: -; D: -; V: TRBV7-8; CDR3: CASSQTEHF; DNA: TGTGCCAGCAGCCAGACCGAGCATTTT
J: TRBJ1-4; size: -; D: -; V: TRBV12-3/TRBV12-4; CDR3: CASKAEKLFF; DNA: TGTGCCAGCAAAGCCGAAAAACTGTTTTTT
J: TRBJ1-2; size: few; D: -; V: TRBV30; CDR3: CAWGSVGGYGYTF; DNA: TGTGCCTGGGGAAGTGTGGGGGGCTATGGCTACACCTTC
J: TRBJ2-1; size: -; D: -; V: TRBV20-1; CDR3: CSARSGGSNEQFF; DNA: TGCAGTGCTAGATCTGGCGGGTCAAATGAGCAGTTCTTC
J: TRBJ1-2; size: -; D: -; V: TRBV7-9; CDR3: CASSLAQNNYGYTF; DNA: TGTGCCAGCAGCTTAGCGCAGAATAACTATGGCTACACCTTC
J: TRBJ2-5; size: many; D: -; V: TRBV7-9; CDR3: CASSLDSPQETQYF; DNA: TGCGCCAGCAGCCTGGACAGTCCCCAAGAGACCCAGTACTTC
J: TRBJ2-1; size: many; D: -; V: TRBV5-4; CDR3: CASSSGEYNEQFF; DNA: TGTGCCAGCAGCTCGGGGGAATACAATGAGCAGTTCTTC
J: TRBJ1-5; size: -; D: -; V: TRBV15; CDR3: CATSRDRTPGVLPQHF; DNA: TGTGCCACCAGCAGAGATCGTACCCCAGGGGTTCTGCCCCAGCATTTT